These T cell receptor beta chains were read from a single sample in a study of OX40 agonist ivuxolimab in advanced cancers. Produced via immunoSEQ multiplex PCR; TCRdb's table is partial and in-frame only. Of over 45,000 clones in the sample, 85% were seen once. The specimen comprised CD4+ or CD8+ T cells sorted from blood, sampled in a trial of the OX40 agonist ivuxolimab. The receptor source for this set is an adult with an advanced solid tumor such as melanoma, head and neck, liver or kidney cancer. The CDR3 runs from the conserved cysteine through the conserved F or W. D genes are given only for firm matches. Size values are once, few and many counts, or a class for expanded clones, and some rows have none.

TRBJ1-2,TRBD1,.,TRBV2,TGTGCCAGCAGTCCGGGACAGGACTATGGCTACACCTTC,CASSPGQDYGYTF
TRBJ1-1,.,few,TRBV30,TGTGCCTGGAGTTCACAATTGAACACTGAAGCTTTCTTT,CAWSSQLNTEAFF
TRBJ1-1,.,.,TRBV5-6,TGTGCCAGCAGCTTGAGGGGCCCAGGCACTGAAGCTTTCTTT,CASSLRGPGTEAFF
TRBJ2-1,TRBD1,.,TRBV7-9,TGTGCCAGCAGCAGTGAGGGACAGGGCTTCAATGAGCAGTTCTTC,CASSSEGQGFNEQFF
TRBJ2-7,TRBD2,.,TRBV10-2,TGCGCCAGCCGAGAAAGGGAGGGCGAGCAGTACTTC,CASREREGEQYF
TRBJ2-3,.,.,TRBV12-5,TGTGCTAGTCGGGAAAACACAGATACGCAGTATTTT,CASRENTDTQYF
TRBJ1-1,.,.,TRBV11-1,TGTGCCAGCAGCTTAAGGGACTCTCGAGACACTGAAGCTTTCTTT,CASSLRDSRDTEAFF
TRBJ1-1,TRBD1,.,TRBV6-5,TGTGCCAGCAGCCGTGACAGGGTGGGCACTGAAGCTTTCTTT,CASSRDRVGTEAFF
TRBJ2-7,.,.,TRBV28,TGTGCCAGCACCGGGTTTAACGAGCAGTACTTC,CASTGFNEQYF
TRBJ1-5,TRBD1,.,TRBV6-5,TGTGCCAGCAGCCTAACAGGGGGGAGCAATCAGCCCCAGCATTTT,CASSLTGGSNQPQHF
TRBJ2-2,.,.,TRBV7-8,TGTGCCAGCAGCCTATTCACCGGGGAGCTGTTTTTT,CASSLFTGELFF
TRBJ2-2,.,.,TRBV5-4,TGTGCCAGCAGCCCCCTACTGGGAACGAACACCGGGGAGCTGTTTTTT,CASSPLLGTNTGELFF
TRBJ1-1,.,.,TRBV5-1,TGCGCCAGCAAGACCCCGGACCTGAACACTGAAGCTTTCTTT,CASKTPDLNTEAFF
TRBJ1-1,.,.,TRBV2,TGTGCCAGCAGTGAAATACAGGGCTACACTGAAGCTTTCTTT,CASSEIQGYTEAFF
TRBJ1-2,TRBD1,.,TRBV7-8,TGTGCCAGCAGCTTTGAGGGAGGAGACAGGGATTTATATGGCTACACCTTC,CASSFEGGDRDLYGYTF
TRBJ2-5,TRBD1,once,TRBV5-1,TGCGCCAGCAGCTTAGATCCGGGACAGGGACCGAGGGCGGAGACCCAGTACTTC,CASSLDPGQGPRAETQYF
TRBJ1-4,.,.,TRBV28,TGTGCCAGCAGTTCGTCACAGGGAGGATCTAATGAAAAACTGTTTTTT,CASSSSQGGSNEKLFF
TRBJ2-7,.,.,TRBV29-1,TGCAGCGTTTGGAAGGGTTACGAGCAGTACTTC,CSVWKGYEQYF
TRBJ1-1,.,.,TRBV6-5,TGTGCCAGCAGCCCCACAGGCTTGAATGAAGCTTTCTTT,CASSPTGLNEAFF
TRBJ2-1,TRBD1,.,TRBV7-8,TGTGCCAGCACCTTTACCAGGACAGGGAAAGAGCAGTTCTTC,CASTFTRTGKEQFF
TRBJ2-7,.,.,TRBV11-3,TGTGCCAGCAGCCCAACGGGAGAAGACTACGAGCAGTACTTC,CASSPTGEDYEQYF